Shown below are 20 T cell receptor beta chains from a single sample sequenced in a study of identical twins. TCRdb re-called the 5' RACE reads through MiXCR, storing one row per CDR3 protein. The sample has approximately 190,000 distinct CDR3 sequences; about 15% are singletons. These data are also associated with another study on T cells expressing NK-cell markers.

Sequenced input: CD8+ T cells sorted from blood. These receptors all come from a woman under 30 in good health.

The chain links TRBV2 to TRBJ2-2, with D possibly matching TRBD2 (6 bases). The CDR3 loop spans 14 amino acids. Per germline, CDR1 SNHLY and CDR2 FYNNEI. V was pared by 6 bases and J by 3 bases, with 11 bases between. CDR3 sequence: CASRRGGDTGELFF. CDR3 sequence (DNA): TGTGCCAGCAGGAGAGGAGGGGACACCGGGGAGCTGTTTTTT. The full variable domain, its missing parts supplied by reference TRBV2 and TRBJ2-2, is EPEVTQTPSHQVTQMGQEVILRCVPISNHLYFYWYRQILGQKVEFLVSFYNNEISEKSEIFDDQFSVERPDGSNFTLKIRSTKLEDSAMYFCASRRGGDTGELFFGEGSRLTVL.

CDR3 in DNA: TGTGCCAGCAGCTCCCTACCGGCTACCTCCTACAATGAGCAGTTCTTC. Its protein product is CASSSLPATSYNEQFF. The V gene is TRBV11-2, the J gene TRBJ2-1; no definite D call. The CDR3 spans 16 residues. CDR1 SGHAT and CDR2 FQNNGV come from the germline V gene. With 4 bases removed from V and 0 bases from J, the gap between germline ends came to 13 bases.

This clonotype has a handful of counts. As DNA, the CDR3 is TGTGCCAGCAGCTCGATAGGGCTAGCAGTCGAGCAGTACTTC. It is translated as CASSSIGLAVEQYF. This chain connects TRBV7-9 to TRBJ2-7; possible D gene TRBD2, 5 bases. Trimming removed 4 bases from V and 6 bases from J, with 16 bases in between. Germline V CDR1 and CDR2: SEHNR, FQNEAQ (reference sequence). The CDR3 has 14 amino acids. The entire variable domain, with the rest obtained from reference TRBV7-9 and TRBJ2-7, is as follows: DTGVSQNPRHKITKRGQNVTFRCDPISEHNRLYWYRQTLGQGPEFLTYFQNEAQLEKSRLLSDRFSAERPKGSFSTLEIQRTEQGDSAMYLCASSSIGLAVEQYFGPGTRLTVT.

The chain couples TRBV6-1 to TRBJ1-1, with TRBD1 as a possible D gene (5 bases). V gave up 5 bases and J gave up 1 base, with 14 bases separating them. This CDR3 contains 15 residues. In germline, CDR1 is MNHNS, CDR2 SASEGT. The CDR3 DNA is TGTGCCAGCAGTAGGGACCCTGGAGGGAACACTGAAGCTTTCTTT. Protein: CASSRDPGGNTEAFF.

This clonotype has a count of ten or more. The chain uses TRBV4-2 and TRBJ1-1, with D hard to call. V lost 2 bases to trimming and J lost 3 bases, with 16 bases between them. CDR1 and CDR2 from the germline V gene are LGHNA and YNFKEQ. This CDR3 has 16 amino acids. The CDR3 DNA reads TGTGCCAGCAGCCAAAAATCAGGAGGCGAGGACACTGAAGCTTTCTTT. It yields the protein CASSQKSGGEDTEAFF.

V is TRBV3-1 and J is TRBJ2-7; tentatively, D is TRBD1 (5 bases). Germline CDR1 is LGHDT and CDR2 is YNNKEL (reference sequence). V lost 5 bases, J lost 2 bases, and 10 bases lay in between. This CDR3 has 13 amino acids. For the CDR3, the DNA is TGTGCCAGCAGCAAATTACAGGCCTACGAGCAGTACTTC. Encoded protein: CASSKLQAYEQYF.

This clonotype was seen more than once but under ten times. The chain joins TRBV5-1 to TRBJ2-2; the match to TRBD2 covers 10 bases. J was trimmed by 7 bases and V by 0 bases; bases with no gene match: 3. Germline V gives CDR1 SGHRS, CDR2 YFSETQ. The CDR3 loop spans 15 amino acids. CDR3 in amino acids: CASSLAASGSGELFF. CDR3 nucleotide sequence: TGCGCCAGCAGCTTGGCGGCTAGCGGGAGCGGGGAGCTGTTTTTT.

V usage is TRBV5-1 and J usage is TRBJ2-7; 7 bases align to TRBD1. Germline V gene data show CDR1 as SGHRS and CDR2 as YFSETQ. The CDR3 is made up of 13 amino acids. The V segment lost 3 bases and the J segment 6 bases; nucleotides outside the gene matches: 6. CDR3 region: CASSSGDRPEQYF. The CDR3, as DNA: TGCGCCAGCAGCTCCGGGGACAGACCCGAGCAGTACTTC.

This clonotype was detected many times. The chain joins TRBV12-3 or TRBV12-4 to TRBJ1-1; 9 positions agree with TRBD1. Trimming removed 3 bases from V and 6 bases from J; junction bases left unmatched: 5. This CDR3 is built from 14 residues. CDR3 sequence: CASSFGTGLAEAFF. The DNA for the CDR3 is TGTGCCAGCAGTTTCGGGACAGGGCTGGCTGAAGCTTTCTTT.

The sample holds many counts of this clonotype. This chain links TRBV20-1 with TRBJ2-1; 9 bases are a match to TRBD2. The V gene end was trimmed by 6 bases and the J gene end by 5 bases; junction bases not matched to a gene: 14. Germline V CDR1 and CDR2: DFQATT, SNEGSKA (reference sequence). There are 16 residues in the CDR3. CDR3 sequence reads: CSAPSASGDYHNEQFF. Here the CDR3 DNA reads TGCAGTGCCCCATCGGCTAGCGGGGATTACCACAATGAGCAGTTCTTC.

This clonotype was seen a handful of times. This chain links TRBV7-9 with TRBJ2-7, with TRBD2 matching over 8 bases. V lost 5 bases, J lost 3 bases, and 9 bases stayed unmatched. Germline CDR1 is SEHNR and CDR2 is FQNEAQ (reference sequence). CDR3 length equals 15 residues. CDR3 residues: CASSEGTRGDYEQYF. As DNA, the CDR3 is TGTGCCAGCAGCGAAGGGACTAGGGGAGACTACGAGCAGTACTTC. Complete variable domain (other parts from reference TRBV7-9 and TRBJ2-7): DTGVSQNPRHKITKRGQNVTFRCDPISEHNRLYWYRQTLGQGPEFLTYFQNEAQLEKSRLLSDRFSAERPKGSFSTLEIQRTEQGDSAMYLCASSEGTRGDYEQYFGPGTRLTVT.

There are a few counts of this clonotype. V and J are TRBV29-1 and TRBJ2-7, with TRBD1 matching 8 bases. Germline V CDR1 and CDR2: SQVTM, ANQGSEA. The ends lost 6 bases at V and 3 bases at J; junction bases unmatched: 4. The length of the CDR3 is 12 residues. CDR3 sequence (DNA): TGCAGCGTATCACAGGGGGGCTACGAGCAGTACTTC. It yields the protein CSVSQGGYEQYF.

In its sample, this clonotype was seen a few times. CDR3 residues: CASSVTRLETQYF. For the CDR3, the DNA is TGTGCCAGCAGCGTCACTAGACTGGAGACCCAGTACTTC. The chain uses TRBV12-3 or TRBV12-4 and TRBJ2-5, with D tentatively TRBD2 (5 bases). The V gene lost 6 bases and the J gene lost 5 bases, with 13 bases spanning the gap. This CDR3 contains 13 residues.

This clonotype was detected only a few times. V and J are TRBV6-5 and TRBJ1-1; tentative D call: TRBD1 (5 bases). CDR3 length equals 14 residues. Per the germline V gene, CDR1 is MNHEY and CDR2 is SVGAGI. V gave up 2 bases and J gave up 0 bases, with 7 bases separating them. The CDR3 loop reads CASSYEGLNTEAFF. CDR3 nucleotide sequence: TGTGCCAGCAGTTACGAGGGGTTGAACACTGAAGCTTTCTTT.

This clonotype was seen only a few times. The chain recombines TRBV6-6 with TRBJ2-3, with D possibly matching TRBD2 (6 bases). Per the germline V gene, CDR1 is MNHNY and CDR2 is SVGAGI (reference sequence). V was cut by 6 bases and J by 1 base, with 8 bases left in between. This CDR3 spans 13 amino acids. CDR3 sequence (DNA): TGTGCCAGCAGGGACTATCGCACAGATACGCAGTATTTT. Amino acids: CASRDYRTDTQYF.

This clonotype appeared a few times. The V and J genes are TRBV12-3 or TRBV12-4 and TRBJ1-5, with D hard to call. CDR3 length: 14 residues. The V end was cut by 10 bases, the J end by 2 bases, with 15 bases between. The CDR3 DNA follows: TGTGCCACGGTGCGGAGAGAGGGCAATCAGCCCCAGCATTTT. It encodes CATVRREGNQPQHF.

This chain uses TRBV27 with TRBJ2-3, with D tentatively TRBD1 or TRBD2 (6 bases each). The CDR3 totals 15 residues. The V end was cut by 6 bases, the J end by 7 bases, with 20 bases between. CDR1 MNHEY and CDR2 SMNVEV come from the germline V gene (reference sequence). The CDR3 sequence is CASRGGLRGLYTQYF. In DNA form, the CDR3 reads TGTGCCAGCAGAGGGGGACTCAGAGGACTTTATACGCAGTATTTT.

This clonotype has only a few counts. This chain connects TRBV5-1 to TRBJ2-7; 8 bases line up with TRBD2. The CDR3 sequence is 15 residues long. Germline trimming cut 5 bases from V and 3 bases from J; bases unmatched to any gene: 10. CDR1 is SGHRS, CDR2 YFSETQ, per germline. CDR3 DNA: TGCGCCAGCAGGCTACGGGGGGGCGACTTCTACGAGCAGTACTTC. Translated, it gives CASRLRGGDFYEQYF.

This rearrangement joins TRBV9 to TRBJ2-1; the D gene is possibly TRBD2 (6 bases). The germline gives CDR1 SGDLS, CDR2 YYNGEE. The V end was cut by 0 bases, the J end by 2 bases, with 12 bases between. This CDR3 spans 16 amino acids. CDR3 loop: CASSVEPAGTYNEQFF. The CDR3 nucleotides read TGTGCCAGCAGCGTAGAGCCAGCGGGCACCTACAATGAGCAGTTCTTC.

The chain recombines TRBV29-1 with TRBJ2-6; D call uncertain. Per germline, CDR1 SQVTM and CDR2 ANQGSEA. Trimming removed 6 bases at V and 0 bases at J, with 9 bases between. CDR3 length: 14 residues. This CDR3 reads CSVLGVSGANVLTF. As DNA, the CDR3 is TGCAGCGTGTTAGGCGTCTCTGGGGCCAACGTCCTGACTTTC.